The 8 T cell receptor beta chains presented below share a single source sample, sequenced in a study. TCRdb reprocessed the 5' RACE reads via MiXCR and lists one record per CDR3 protein. The sample shows approximately 8,700 distinct CDR3 sequences, more than 15% of them seen only once. The sample consisted of memory CD4+ T cells sorted from blood. This sample's subset: memory CD4+ T cells, CD4+CD45RO+CD25-. The source of these receptors is a female donor with breast cancer.

The sample holds a few counts of this clonotype. This could be a read error, since a much larger clone is one nucleotide away. The chain links TRBV6-5 to TRBJ2-2, with 9 positions matching TRBD1. The germline V gene has CDR1 MNHEY and CDR2 SVGAGI. The CDR3 length is 15 residues. CDR3 sequence: CASSTYRGHDGELSF. DNA for the CDR3: TGTGCCAGCAGTACCTACAGGGGGCATGACGGGGAGCTGTCTTTT.

This clonotype was seen ten or more times. The gene calls are TRBV6-6 and TRBJ2-7; weak D call: TRBD2 (6 bases). V lost 2 bases to trimming and J lost 4 bases, with 15 bases between them. The length of the CDR3 is 15 residues. Germline V gives CDR1 MNHNY, CDR2 SVGAGI (reference sequence). The CDR3 DNA follows: TGTGCCAGCAGTTACGGGGTAGCGGTTACATACGAGCAGTACTTC. Residues: CASSYGVAVTYEQYF.

This clonotype is judged medium-sized. The chain has TRBV7-3 and TRBJ2-1, with TRBD1 identical over 10 bases. Germline-derived CDR1 and CDR2 are SGHTA and FQGTGA. The CDR3 contains 17 residues. V shed 1 base, J shed 4 bases, and the junction held 7 bases outside the gene matches. CDR3 sequence: CASSLKRPGQGYNEQFF. The CDR3 coding sequence is TGTGCCAGCAGCTTAAAACGTCCGGGACAGGGGTACAATGAGCAGTTCTTC.

As concerns this clonotype: An end of the junction differs from the germline gene, which may be a read error. V gene TRBV3-1 combines with J gene TRBJ2-7; 7 bases align to TRBD2. Germline loops: CDR1 LGHDT, CDR2 YNNKEL (reference sequence). CDR3 length: 11 amino acids. The CDR3 coding sequence is TGTGCCAGCAGCCGCCGGGAGGAGCAGCACTTC. Translated, it gives CASSRREEQHF.

This clonotype was observed many times. The rearrangement joins TRBV19 to TRBJ2-1; 8 bases line up with TRBD1. V shed 3 bases and J 9 bases; nucleotides not matched to a gene: 7. Germline-derived CDR1 and CDR2 are LNHDA and SQIVND (reference sequence). The CDR3 runs 14 residues. The CDR3 sequence: CASSMQTGVGEQFF. The CDR3 DNA follows: TGTGCCAGTAGTATGCAGACAGGGGTTGGTGAGCAGTTCTTC.

This clonotype is termed medium-sized. The chain uses TRBV7-8 and TRBJ2-5; TRBD2 agrees at 13 bases. The junction had 10 bases not matched to a gene; V was cut back by 1 base and J by 5 bases. CDR1 is SGHVS, CDR2 FQNEAQ, per germline. The CDR3 is 18 amino acids. The CDR3 DNA sequence: TGTGCCAGCAGCTTAGATCGACTAGCGGGAGGTCAGGGGGAGACCCAGTACTTC. Its protein is CASSLDRLAGGQGETQYF.

The rearrangement uses TRBV27 and TRBJ1-4; TRBD1 aligns across 12 bases. The CDR3 is 19 residues long. Per the germline V gene, CDR1 is MNHEY and CDR2 is SMNVEV (reference sequence). Trimming cost V 3 bases and J 6 bases; bases outside gene matches: 14. CDR3 region: CASSFPMGTGGAFHEKLFF. In DNA form, the CDR3 reads TGTGCCAGCAGTTTTCCGATGGGGACAGGGGGCGCGTTTCATGAAAAACTGTTTTTT.

This clonotype was recorded many times. In DNA form, the CDR3 reads TGTGCCAGCACCCTTCGGGCGGGACAGGTCGCCGAGCAGTACTTC. Its protein product is CASTLRAGQVAEQYF. The chain joins TRBV11-3 to TRBJ2-7; TRBD1 matches 8 bases. Per the germline V gene, CDR1 is SGHNT and CDR2 is YENEEA. Trimming took 7 bases from V and 6 from J; bases not matched to a gene: 14. This CDR3 has 15 residues. The entire variable domain, with the rest obtained from reference TRBV11-3 and TRBJ2-7, is as follows: EAGVVQSPRYKIIEKKQPVAFWCNPISGHNTLYWYLQNLGQGPELLIRYENEEAVDDSQLPKDRFSAERLKGVDSTLKIQPAELGDSAVYLCASTLRAGQVAEQYFGPGTRLTVT.